This T cell receptor (beta chain) was sequenced in a study of cytomegalovirus exposure and HLA in healthy donors. Study background: Around 77% of around 400 genotyped donors fell in the Caucasian-associated ancestry cluster. Study-level results: The study reported that TCR beta sequences accurately predicted HLA-A and HLA-B alleles in most subjects. 150 or so TCR beta chains were listed as cytomegalovirus-associated.

Germline values: CDR1 SGHDT, CDR2 YYEEEE. V lost 4 bases to trimming and J lost 4 bases; unmatched junction nucleotides: 7. The CDR3 sequence is 15 residues long. In this sample, this clone turned up once. Its antigen is still unknown. 60 Vbeta and 13 Jbeta primers were used in PCR. Assay: immunoSEQ multiplex PCR; the TCRdb copy retains only in-frame clones and omits some. Of around 180,000 clones listed, around 82% are singletons. While unrecorded immune exposures were likely, the donors were nominally healthy when sampled. V and J are TRBV5-6 and TRBJ1-5; 8 bases agree with TRBD1. Input material: PBMCs. This TCR was recovered from a boy younger than 18 in good health and CMV-seronegative. In DNA form, the CDR3 reads TGTGCCAGCAGCGCCGGGACAGGCCAAAATCAGCCCCAGCATTTT. Protein sequence: CASSAGTGQNQPQHF.